This T cell receptor (beta chain) was sequenced in a study of blood T cell repertoires in COVID-19. About the research overall: The analysed material was cDNA or gDNA that came from T cells, B-cell-depleted T cells, or PBMCs.

Authors' processing steps: Nucleated cell counts were estimated from reference gene primer amplification. Method: immunoSEQ multiplex PCR; TCRdb's copy keeps in-frame clones and lacks some. The V and J calls and clone size were taken over from that table, and D and trimming were inferred from the DNA. Of fewer than 650,000 clones in the sample, roughly 89% were seen once. Germline lookup yields CDR1 SGHRS and CDR2 YFSETQ. V was pared by 4 bases and J by 3 bases, with 11 bases of the junction left unmatched. This CDR3 comprises 16 residues. This TCR was recovered from a woman in her 50s with COVID-19, enrolled during active disease. The sequencing input was peripheral blood. The chain combines TRBV5-1 with TRBJ2-7, with 9 bases lining up with TRBD2. CDR3 protein: CASSPRLAESLYEQYF. The CDR3 bases are TGCGCCAGCAGCCCCCGACTAGCGGAGAGCCTCTACGAGCAGTACTTC.